Sequencing of this TCR beta chain was carried out in a study of cytomegalovirus exposure and HLA in healthy donors. Study-wide points: Investigators reported about 160 TCR beta chains as tied to cytomegalovirus.

With regard to this clone: Its antigen is currently unknown.

Some clones are missing from TCRdb's copy, which holds only in-frame ones; the method was immunoSEQ multiplex PCR. The sample shows about 140,000 clones, roughly nine tenths of them seen only once. The specimen sequenced was PBMCs. This clonotype was obtained from a man aged 18 to 30 in good health and CMV-seronegative.

The CDR3 is CATSRGVAGDQDTQYF. The CDR3, as DNA: TGTGCCACCAGCAGAGGCGTAGCGGGAGATCAAGATACGCAGTATTTT. V gene TRBV15 combines with J gene TRBJ2-3, with 9 bases that match TRBD2. Germline loops: CDR1 LNHNV, CDR2 YYDKDF (reference sequence). V lost 1 base and J lost 5; bases outside the gene matches: 7. The CDR3 totals 16 residues.